One sample yielded the 5 T cell receptor beta chains listed below, sequenced in a study of post-analysis software for immune sequencing data. Unique molecular identifiers featured in each of the TCR beta cDNA libraries. TCRdb recomputed calls from the PCR reads with MiXCR, one row per CDR3 protein. The data show some 690,000 distinct CDR3 sequences, 59% seen once. No antigen is known for these receptors. The study, taken as a whole, reports: The study found TRBV5-6, TRBV5-1 and TRBV20-1 among five TRBV segments more frequent in patients than controls.

Sequenced input: blood. The receptor set was obtained from a girl aged 2 to 10 with multiple sclerosis.

This chain links TRBV24-1 with TRBJ1-1, with 9 bases identical to TRBD1. CDR3 length: 15 residues. V lost 4 bases, J lost 8 bases, and 10 bases stayed unmatched. CDR1 is KGHDR, CDR2 SFDVKD, per germline. The CDR3 loop is CATSESGTGRREAFF. CDR3 in DNA: TGTGCCACCAGTGAATCCGGGACAGGGCGGAGGGAAGCTTTCTTT.

Details on this clonotype: Because the CDR3 is missing its conserved closing phenylalanine or tryptophan, this is likely a read error. The chain employs TRBV7-9 and TRBJ2-1, with 10 bases matching TRBD1. With V trimmed by 3 bases and J by 10 bases, 6 bases remained unmatched. The CDR3 is 14 residues long. The V gene's germline CDR1 is SEHNR and CDR2 FQNEAQ (reference sequence). The CDR3 spells CASSLDRGVKEQFC. The CDR3 DNA is TGTGCCAGCAGCTTGGACAGGGGGGTGAAGGAGCAGTTCTGC.

This clonotype was picked up a small number of times. The chain couples TRBV20-1 to TRBJ2-3; TRBD1 matches 11 bases. CDR1 DFQATT and CDR2 SNEGSKA come from the germline V gene (reference sequence). The CDR3 has 14 amino acids. Unmatched junction bases numbered 5, after V lost 6 bases and J lost 3 bases. The CDR3 bases are TGCAGTGCCCATGGACAGGGGGCGACAGATACGCAGTATTTT. This sequence encodes CSAHGQGATDTQYF.

CDR3 in DNA: TGTGCCAGCAGCTTCGAACTAGCGGGTAACAATGAGCAGTTCTTC. The encoded protein is CASSFELAGNNEQFF. The gene calls are TRBV7-9 and TRBJ2-1; 9 bases align to TRBD2. The CDR3 extends over 15 amino acids. CDR1 and CDR2 (germline): SEHNR, FQNEAQ (reference sequence). Losses at the gene ends were 3 bases for V and 5 bases for J; bases not matched to a gene: 5.

The chain carries TRBV7-9 and TRBJ2-5; D possibly corresponds to TRBD1 (6 bases). V was shortened by 0 bases and J by 7 bases, with 18 bases between the two germline ends. The CDR3 is 16 amino acids. In germline, CDR1 is SEHNR, CDR2 FQNEAQ (reference sequence). The CDR3 is CASSLAWQGRRVTQYF. CDR3 nucleotides: TGTGCCAGCAGCTTAGCGTGGCAGGGGAGAAGAGTGACCCAGTACTTC. The whole variable domain, filled in from reference TRBV7-9 and TRBJ2-5, reads DTGVSQNPRHKITKRGQNVTFRCDPISEHNRLYWYRQTLGQGPEFLTYFQNEAQLEKSRLLSDRFSAERPKGSFSTLEIQRTEQGDSAMYLCASSLAWQGRRVTQYFGPGTRLLVL.